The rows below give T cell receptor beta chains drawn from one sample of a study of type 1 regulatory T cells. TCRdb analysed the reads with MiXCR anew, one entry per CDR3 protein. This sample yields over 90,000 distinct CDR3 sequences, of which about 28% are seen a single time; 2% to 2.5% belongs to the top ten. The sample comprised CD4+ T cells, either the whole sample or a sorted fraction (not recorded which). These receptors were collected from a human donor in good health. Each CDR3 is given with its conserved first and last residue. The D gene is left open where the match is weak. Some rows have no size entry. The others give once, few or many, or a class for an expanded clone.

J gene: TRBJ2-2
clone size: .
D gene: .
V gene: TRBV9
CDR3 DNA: TGTGCCAGCAGCGTAGAGGCCACGGGGACCGGGGAGCTGTTTTTT
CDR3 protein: CASSVEATGTGELFF

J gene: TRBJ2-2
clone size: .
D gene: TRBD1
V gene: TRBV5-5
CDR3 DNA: TGTGCCAGCAGCTTGAGACAGGGGGTCACCGGGGAGCTGTTTTTT
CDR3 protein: CASSLRQGVTGELFF

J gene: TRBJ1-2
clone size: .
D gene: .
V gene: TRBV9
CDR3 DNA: TGTGCCAGCAGCGACCACGGAAGGTCCTATGGCTACACCTTC
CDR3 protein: CASSDHGRSYGYTF

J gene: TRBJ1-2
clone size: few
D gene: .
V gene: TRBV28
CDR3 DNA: TGTGCCAGCAGTGAAGGGACGGAAATGGTGGACTATGGCTACACCTTC
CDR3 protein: CASSEGTEMVDYGYTF

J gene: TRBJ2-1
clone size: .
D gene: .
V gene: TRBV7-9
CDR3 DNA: TGTGCCAGCAGCTTAAGCGCGAGCTCCTACAATGAGCAGTTCTTC
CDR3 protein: CASSLSASSYNEQFF

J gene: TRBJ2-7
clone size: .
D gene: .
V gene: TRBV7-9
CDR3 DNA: TGTGCCAGCGGATTACTTTCCGGGAGTGGCGACGAGCAGTACTTC
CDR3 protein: CASGLLSGSGDEQYF

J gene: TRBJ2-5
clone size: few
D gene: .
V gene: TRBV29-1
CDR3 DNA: TGCAGCGTTGGGTACAGGTTACAAGAGACCCAGTACTTC
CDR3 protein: CSVGYRLQETQYF

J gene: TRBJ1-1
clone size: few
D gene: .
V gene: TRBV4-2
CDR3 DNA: TGTGCCAGCAGTAGAGAGGGGGACACTGAAGCTTTCTTT
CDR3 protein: CASSREGDTEAFF

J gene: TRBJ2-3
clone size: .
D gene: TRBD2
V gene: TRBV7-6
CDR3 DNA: TGTACCAGCAGCTTACGAGCGGGAGGCGCAGATACGCAGTATTTT
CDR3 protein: CTSSLRAGGADTQYF

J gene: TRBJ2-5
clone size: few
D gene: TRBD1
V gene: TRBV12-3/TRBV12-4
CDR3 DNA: TGTGCCAGCAGCCCGGGACAGCAAGAGACCCAGTACTTC
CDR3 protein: CASSPGQQETQYF

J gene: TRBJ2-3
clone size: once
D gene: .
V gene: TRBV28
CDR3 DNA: TGTGCCAGCAGTTCCGGGAGCACAGATACGCGGTATTTT
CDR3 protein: CASSSGSTDTRYF

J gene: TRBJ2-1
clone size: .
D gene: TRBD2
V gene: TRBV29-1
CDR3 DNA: TGCAGCGTTGATGGGGGGCTCTTTATGCAAAAGGGACTAGCGGGAGGGCCTTACAATGAGCAGTTCTTC
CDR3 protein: CSVDGGLFMQKGLAGGPYNEQFF